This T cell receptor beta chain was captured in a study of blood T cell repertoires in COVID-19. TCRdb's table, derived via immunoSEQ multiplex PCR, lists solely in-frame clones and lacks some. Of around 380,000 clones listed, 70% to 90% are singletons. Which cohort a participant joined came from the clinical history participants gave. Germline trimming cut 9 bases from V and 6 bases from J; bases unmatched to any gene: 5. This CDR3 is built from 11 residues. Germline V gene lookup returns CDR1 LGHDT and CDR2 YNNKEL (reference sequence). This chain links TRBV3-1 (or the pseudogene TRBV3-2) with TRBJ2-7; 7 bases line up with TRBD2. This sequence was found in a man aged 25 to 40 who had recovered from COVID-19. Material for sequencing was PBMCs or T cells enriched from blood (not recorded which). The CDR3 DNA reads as TGTGCCAGTTGGGGAGGGCTCGAGCAGTACTTC. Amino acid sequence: CASWGGLEQYF.